This T cell receptor beta chain comes out of a study of cytomegalovirus exposure and HLA in healthy donors. PCR used 60 Vbeta primers and 13 Jbeta primers. Sequencing was performed with immunoSEQ multiplex PCR; in TCRdb, only in-frame clones are kept and a portion is missing. This sample carries 110,000 to 150,000 clones, over 70% of them seen once, and the ten largest clones take about 7%. Germline CDR1 MGHRA, CDR2 YSYEKL. This CDR3 has 13 residues. Trimming removed 1 base from V and 4 bases from J, with 7 bases in between. The clonotype originates from a young man in good health and CMV-seronegative. Sequenced input: PBMCs. The chain has TRBV4-1 and TRBJ1-1; the D is unclear. CDR3 in amino acids: CASSQVSGTEAFF. The CDR3, as DNA: TGCGCCAGCAGCCAAGTGTCGGGCACTGAAGCTTTCTTT.